This is a list of T cell receptor beta chains from one sample in a study of neurological immune-mediated disorders. In TCRdb, the 5' RACE reads were re-called with MiXCR into one record per CDR3 protein. The sample carries 55,000 to 75,000 distinct CDR3 sequences, roughly an eighth recorded once. The sequenced material came from PBMCs. All receptors come from a female donor with HTLV-1-associated myelopathy (HAM/TSP). Both conserved end residues are trimmed from each CDR3. Each record gives: V gene, J gene, CDR3 length, clone size, CDR3 protein. Clone size appears in some rows only: once, few, many, or a class for an expanded clone.

TRBV25-1	TRBJ1-1	12	many	ASSDRLSGTEAF
TRBV14	TRBJ1-6	13	.	ASSPGGWWNSPLH
TRBV6-6	TRBJ1-2	12	many	ASQMGQGADGYT
TRBV7-2	TRBJ2-7	12	many	ASSFHRGNYEQY
TRBV14	TRBJ1-4	14	many	ASSLGTGIFYEKLF
TRBV9	TRBJ2-5	13	.	ASSPNGDPGETQY
TRBV6-6	TRBJ2-5	12	few	ASSMTGIQETQY
TRBV5-1	TRBJ2-2	13	.	ASSLGGTNTGELF
TRBV5-1	TRBJ2-5	11	.	ASSGTGVETQY
TRBV7-9	TRBJ2-1	13	.	ASSFFPSPSGEQF
TRBV5-1	TRBJ2-7	13	many	ASSLVGTGAYEQY
TRBV5-1	TRBJ2-4	12	many	ASSPYRDTNIQY
TRBV11-2	TRBJ2-7	13	many	ASSLGPRGSDEQY
TRBV29-1	TRBJ1-2	11	many	STGTGSKGGYT
TRBV5-5	TRBJ2-3	13	.	ASSLGQGVGDTQY
TRBV2	TRBJ2-7	15	many	ASSEFSSLGTLYEQY
TRBV5-1	TRBJ2-1	10	many	ASISYRNEQF
TRBV7-9	TRBJ1-1	12	once	ASSLQGLNAEAF
TRBV7-2	TRBJ2-3	11	many	ASSLASGDTQY
TRBV6-2/TRBV6-3	TRBJ2-1	14	many	ASSYIIGGAGNEQF
TRBV28	TRBJ2-7	13	many	ASSSPDGRLYEQY
TRBV10-3	TRBJ2-7	13	few	AISESGTGESEQY
TRBV18	TRBJ2-7	12	.	ASSPGASGYEQY
TRBV4-1	TRBJ2-5	14	many	ASSQDLAGGQETQY
TRBV7-2	TRBJ2-5	12	few	ASSLQLGQETQY
TRBV14	TRBJ2-1	10	many	ASSLLWAEQF
TRBV21-1	TRBJ1-6	15	many	ASKQYYPQGLNSPLH
TRBV7-9	TRBJ2-7	15	many	ASSFGTSGGPPYEQY
TRBV20-1	TRBJ2-5	15	many	SARDGLAGGRQETQY
TRBV12-3/TRBV12-4	TRBJ2-4	16	.	ASSSARRQSWGKNIQY
TRBV5-1	TRBJ2-5	11	many	ASKQSFVETQY
TRBV6-6	TRBJ1-1	12	.	ASSYSKNLWEAF
TRBV6-1	TRBJ2-1	14	few	ASSDLETGGRNEQF
TRBV20-1	TRBJ2-5	12	many	SARLGQLQETQY
TRBV5-1	TRBJ1-6	15	many	ASSPGQGVSYNSPLH
TRBV24-1	TRBJ2-3	13	many	ATSDGGTARGTQY
TRBV21-1	TRBJ2-7	15	many	ASSNTPSAGGLCEQY
TRBV20-1	TRBJ2-7	11	many	SPRPALFYEQY
TRBV6-1	TRBJ2-7	10	many	ASSEATYEQY
TRBV20-1	TRBJ2-7	12	many	SATYVSGSYEQY
TRBV10-1	TRBJ2-3	15	.	ASSESGTTSSTDTQY
TRBV29-1	TRBJ2-1	11	many	SAAPSSYNEQF
TRBV5-1	TRBJ2-1	10	many	ASSLRLGEQF
TRBV10-3	TRBJ2-6	14	many	AITDRSSSGANVLT
TRBV6-6	TRBJ1-1	12	.	ASRLQGGNTEAF
TRBV12-3/TRBV12-4	TRBJ2-2	10	many	ASSKTRGELF
TRBV14	TRBJ1-4	12	many	ASSQGQINEKLF
TRBV20-1	TRBJ2-7	11	many	SAITGGARGQY
TRBV6-6	TRBJ2-7	12	many	ASSYTSGFYEQY
TRBV18	TRBJ1-5	12	many	ASSPTTGNQPQH
TRBV5-6	TRBJ2-5	11	many	ASSLYRVGTQY
TRBV6-6	TRBJ2-7	12	many	ASSYGDETYEQY
TRBV7-9	TRBJ2-3	12	many	ASSPTSATDTQY
TRBV24-1	TRBJ2-7	12	.	ATSDAGGSYEQY
TRBV7-9	TRBJ2-3	15	many	ASSARLAGLSTDTQY
TRBV20-1	TRBJ2-1	13	many	SAKSSGQHYNEQF
TRBV10-3	TRBJ2-1	12	many	AIGQGGNWNEQF